A single sample is the source of the 31 T cell receptor beta chains below, sequenced in a study of T cells in Graves' hyperthyroidism and ophthalmopathy. RNA transcripts provided the source from which TCR beta CDR3 regions were amplified. The study used the HTBI primer set for a first-round RT-PCR of the TCR CDR3. TCRdb reprocessed the multiplex PCR reads via MiXCR and lists one record per CDR3 protein. The sample records under 800,000 distinct CDR3 sequences, 14% being singletons. Source material: blood. The receptors come from a woman in her late teens or twenties with Graves' hyperthyroidism.

J is TRBJ1-1 and V is TRBV6-1; no clear D gene. Germline V gene lookup returns CDR1 MNHNS and CDR2 SASEGT. Trimming removed 3 bases at V and 1 base at J, with 12 bases between. The CDR3 spans 15 residues. CDR3 protein: CASSDVLWKNTEAFF. Written as DNA, the CDR3 is TGTGCCAGCAGTGATGTCCTGTGGAAGAACACTGAAGCTTTCTTT.

The CDR3 protein is CASSAWVTGNYNEQFF. The CDR3 nucleotides are TGTGCCAGCAGTGCCTGGGTGACAGGGAATTACAATGAGCAGTTCTTC. The chain recombines TRBV3-1 with TRBJ2-1; 7 bases are shared with TRBD1. The CDR3 runs to 16 residues. J lost 4 bases, V lost 6 bases, and 12 bases had no gene match. The germline V gene encodes CDR1 LGHDT and CDR2 YNNKEL (reference sequence).

This clonotype was observed many times. CDR3 in amino acids: CSVAATYEQYF. The CDR3 DNA sequence: TGCAGTGTAGCGGCGACCTACGAGCAGTACTTC. The V and J genes are TRBV20-1 and TRBJ2-7; the D gene is possibly TRBD2 (6 bases). Germline V gene data show CDR1 as DFQATT and CDR2 as SNEGSKA (reference sequence). This CDR3 spans 11 amino acids. Trimming removed 7 bases from V and 2 bases from J, with 9 bases in between.

The chain has TRBV7-3 and TRBJ2-1; unclear D gene. Germline CDR1 and CDR2: SGHTA and FQGTGA. The V and J ends lost 4 bases and 6 bases respectively, with 16 bases between them. This CDR3 spans 15 amino acids. In DNA, the CDR3 is TGTGCCAGCAGCTCTGACCCAGCCCCCGGCAATGAGCAGTTCTTC. It yields the protein CASSSDPAPGNEQFF.

This clonotype was counted a few times. The chain links TRBV5-1 to TRBJ2-1, with a possible D match to TRBD2 (5 bases). The CDR3 has 16 residues. V lost 0 bases and J lost 10, with 20 bases in between. The germline V gene encodes CDR1 SGHRS and CDR2 YFSETQ. CDR3 nucleotides: TGCGCCAGCAGCTTGGAGCTAGCCTTATCCTCGTTAGAGCAGTTCTTC. This encodes CASSLELALSSLEQFF. Based on the CDR3 plus reference TRBV5-1 and TRBJ2-1, the full variable domain is KAGVTQTPRYLIKTRGQQVTLSCSPISGHRSVSWYQQTPGQGLQFLFEYFSETQRNKGNFPGRFSGRQFSNSRSEMNVSTLELGDSALYLCASSLELALSSLEQFFGPGTRLTVL.

There are many counts of this clonotype. The CDR3 nucleotides read TGTGCCAGCAGTGAATCTGAGGGCCGCTCCTACAATGAGCAGTTCTTC. Its protein product is CASSESEGRSYNEQFF. The genes are TRBV2 and TRBJ2-1; D is perhaps TRBD2 (5 bases). V lost 2 bases to trimming and J lost 0 bases, with 11 bases between them. CDR1 and CDR2 (germline): SNHLY, FYNNEI. This CDR3 is 16 amino acids long.

This clonotype was detected a few times. The chain uses TRBV19 and TRBJ2-1; D remains unclear. The germline gives CDR1 LNHDA, CDR2 SQIVND (reference sequence). V was shortened by 5 bases and J by 10 bases, with 9 bases between the two germline ends. The CDR3 totals 11 residues. CDR3: CASSQLTEQFF. For the CDR3, the DNA is TGTGCCAGTAGTCAGCTAACGGAGCAGTTCTTC.

For this clonotype: This sequence may be a read error, since a much larger clone differs from it by one base. V usage is TRBV28 and J usage is TRBJ2-5; TRBD2 matches at 8 bases. The CDR3 is 17 residues long. Germline lookup yields CDR1 MDHEN and CDR2 SYDVKM. The CDR3 bases are TGTGCCAGCAGTTTATATCGCCGGGGGGGGGGCGGAGAGGCCCAGTACTTC. Its translation is CASSLYRRGGGGEAQYF.

This clonotype has a handful of counts. The V call is TRBV7-9, the J call TRBJ2-6, with D tentatively TRBD2 (6 bases). Germline V gene sequence: CDR1 SEHNR, CDR2 FQNEAQ (reference sequence). This CDR3 region has 16 residues. V lost 4 bases and J lost 0, with 10 bases in between. For the CDR3, the DNA is TGTGCCAGCAGCTCGGGACTGCACTCTGGGGCCAACGTCCTGACTTTC. Protein product: CASSSGLHSGANVLTF.

This chain links TRBV5-1 with TRBJ2-1, with TRBD2 matching 12 bases. Per germline, CDR1 SGHRS and CDR2 YFSETQ. The CDR3 has 18 amino acids. Trimming at V came to 5 bases and at J to 0 bases, leaving 9 bases not matched to a gene. CDR3 DNA sequence: TGCGCCAGCAGTAGCGGACTAGCGGGGATGAGCTCCTACAATGAGCAGTTCTTC. This translates into CASSSGLAGMSSYNEQFF.

The gene calls are TRBV20-1 and TRBJ2-4, with no clear D. With 2 bases removed from V and 1 base from J, the gap between germline ends came to 9 bases. The CDR3 runs to 14 residues. CDR1 DFQATT and CDR2 SNEGSKA come from the germline V gene (reference sequence). CDR3 loop: CSARWQTAKNIQYF. CDR3 in DNA: TGCAGTGCTAGATGGCAGACGGCCAAAAACATTCAGTACTTC.

Only a few counts were recorded for this clonotype. The V gene is TRBV20-1, the J gene TRBJ1-1; maybe TRBD1 (5 bases). V gave up 0 bases and J gave up 10 bases, with 9 bases separating them. Per germline, CDR1 DFQATT and CDR2 SNEGSKA (reference sequence). The CDR3 has 11 amino acids. CDR3 sequence reads: CSARDGTGAFF. CDR3 DNA: TGCAGTGCTAGAGATGGGACGGGAGCTTTCTTT.

Concerning this clonotype itself: A read error may produce the germline difference seen at one junction end. J is TRBJ2-3 and V is TRBV20-1, with D maybe TRBD1 (5 bases). This CDR3 is built from 16 residues. The germline gives CDR1 DFQATT, CDR2 SNEGSKA (reference sequence). The CDR3 DNA reads TGCAGTGCTAGAGCACGACAGATCCTTACCGCAGATTCGCAGTATTTT. Translated, it gives CSARARQILTADSQYF.

This clonotype was detected many times. The rearrangement links TRBV3-1 to TRBJ2-3; no definite D call. The germline V gene encodes CDR1 LGHDT and CDR2 YNNKEL (reference sequence). V lost 3 bases and J lost 0, with 7 bases in between. This CDR3 has 14 residues. CDR3 DNA sequence: TGTGCCAGCAGCCACATCCTGAGCACAGATACGCAGTATTTT. It translates to CASSHILSTDTQYF.

This clonotype was counted a single time. This could be a read error, since a much larger clone is one nucleotide away. This chain uses TRBV18 with TRBJ2-7; TRBD2 aligns across 9 bases. V lost 6 bases and J lost 6; bases outside the gene matches: 15. The CDR3 totals 16 residues. Germline V CDR1 and CDR2: KGHSH, LQKENI. The CDR3 region is CASSPGVGPAGGEQYF. The DNA for the CDR3 is TGTGCCAGCTCTCCCGGGGTCGGACCAGCGGGAGGCGAGCAGTACTTC. Supplemented by reference TRBV18 and TRBJ2-7, the full variable domain reads NAGVMQNPRHLVRRRGQEARLRCSPMKGHSHVYWYRQLPEEGLKFMVYLQKENIIDESGMPKERFSAEFPKEGPSILRIQQVVRGDSAAYFCASSPGVGPAGGEQYFGPGTRLTVT.

This clonotype appeared many times. This chain connects TRBV30 to TRBJ2-1; 10 bases map to TRBD2. Looked up from germline, CDR1 is GTSNPN and CDR2 is SVGIG (reference sequence). CDR3 length: 17 amino acids. The J segment lost 2 bases and the V segment lost 2 bases, leaving 9 bases of the junction unmatched. The CDR3 reads CAWSRLAGVSPYNEQFF. CDR3 nucleotides: TGTGCCTGGAGTCGGCTAGCGGGAGTATCGCCCTACAATGAGCAGTTCTTC. The full variable domain, completed using reference TRBV30 and TRBJ2-1, is SQTIHQWPATLVQPVGSPLSLECTVEGTSNPNLYWYRQAAGRGLQLLFYSVGIGQISSEVPQNLSASRPQDRQFILSSKKLLLSDSGFYLCAWSRLAGVSPYNEQFFGPGTRLTVL.

There are a few counts of this clonotype. The CDR3 sequence: CATSDAGTSTHEQFF. Here the CDR3 DNA reads TGTGCCACCAGTGACGCCGGGACTAGCACACATGAGCAGTTCTTC. V and J are TRBV24-1 and TRBJ2-1; 9 nucleotides agree with TRBD2. V trimming: 4 bases; J trimming: 8 bases; junction bases outside the gene matches: 8. CDR1 is KGHDR, CDR2 SFDVKD, per germline. This CDR3 spans 15 amino acids.

This clonotype was seen a few times. The V and J genes are TRBV24-1 and TRBJ1-2; tentative D call: TRBD1 (6 bases). Germline-derived CDR1 and CDR2 are KGHDR and SFDVKD. The CDR3 consists of 13 residues. Trimming shortened V by 4 bases and J by 7 bases, and 12 bases separated the two germline ends. In nucleotides, the CDR3 is TGTGCCACCAGTGAGGGGGCTCTGCTTGGCTACACCTTC. The encoded protein is CATSEGALLGYTF.

This clonotype showed up many times. The chain uses TRBV3-1 and TRBJ1-2; 7 nucleotides agree with TRBD1. V trimming: 3 bases; J trimming: 4 bases; junction bases outside the gene matches: 8. Looked up from germline, CDR1 is LGHDT and CDR2 is YNNKEL (reference sequence). The CDR3 is made up of 15 amino acids. CDR3 coding DNA: TGTGCCAGCAGCCAGACAGGGATCGGGGGCTATGGCTACACCTTC. Amino acid sequence: CASSQTGIGGYGYTF.

This clonotype showed up many times. As DNA, the CDR3 is TGCGCCAGCACCTCGTGGGTAATTCCCCACGAGCAGTACTTC. Its translation: CASTSWVIPHEQYF. The rearrangement joins TRBV10-1 to TRBJ2-7, with no clear D. Trimming took off 7 bases at V and 5 bases at J, with 18 bases between the two ends. This CDR3 comprises 14 residues. From germline, CDR1 is WNHNN and CDR2 SYGVQD (reference sequence).

In this sample, this clonotype turned up a few times. CDR3 region: CASRPGTGNGASYEQYF. The CDR3 DNA reads as TGTGCCAGCAGGCCCGGGACAGGGAACGGGGCCTCCTACGAGCAGTACTTC. This chain uses TRBV2 with TRBJ2-7; TRBD1 matches 9 bases. Germline loops: CDR1 SNHLY, CDR2 FYNNEI. The CDR3 is 17 amino acids. The junction had 12 bases not matched to a gene; V was cut back by 6 bases and J by 0 bases.

This sequence joins TRBV9 and TRBJ1-1, with D possibly being TRBD1 (5 bases). The length of the CDR3 is 13 residues. Germline values: CDR1 SGDLS, CDR2 YYNGEE. Trimming took off 2 bases at V and 5 bases at J, with 10 bases between the two ends. CDR3 residues: CASSVGGSTEAFF. CDR3 DNA sequence: TGTGCCAGCAGCGTTGGGGGGTCGACTGAAGCTTTCTTT.

This clonotype was observed many times. The chain has TRBV6-1 and TRBJ2-7, with 7 bases identical to TRBD1. Trimming removed 6 bases from V and 3 bases from J; junction bases left unmatched: 14. Germline CDR1 and CDR2: MNHNS and SASEGT. CDR3 length: 16 residues. CDR3 residues: CASSRGNRGGVYEQYF. CDR3 nucleotides: TGTGCCAGCAGCAGGGGTAACAGGGGTGGGGTCTACGAGCAGTACTTC.

The chain employs TRBV14 and TRBJ1-3, with D unresolved. CDR1 SGHDN and CDR2 FVKESK come from the germline V gene. This CDR3 contains 17 residues. Trimming took 1 base from V and 0 from J, leaving 13 bases between them. The chain's CDR3 is CASSQVSGLTSGNTIYF. In DNA, the CDR3 is TGTGCCAGCAGCCAAGTTTCGGGTCTGACCTCTGGAAACACCATATATTTT.

This clonotype was detected ten times or more. Its ends do not fully match the called genes, so a read error is possible. This chain uses TRBV11-1 with TRBJ2-1; the D gene is possibly TRBD2 (7 bases). The CDR3 runs 14 residues. Per germline, CDR1 SGHAT and CDR2 FQDESV (reference sequence). The CDR3 loop is CASSPKGGDNKQFF. CDR3 sequence (DNA): TGTGCCAGCAGCCCCAAAGGGGGGGACAATAAGCAGTTCTTC. Using reference TRBV11-1 and TRBJ2-1 for the parts outside the CDR3, the full variable domain is EAEVAQSPRYKITEKSQAVAFWCDPISGHATLYWYRQILGQGPELLVQFQDESVVDDSQLPKDRFSAERLKGVDSTLKIQPAELGDSAMYLCASSPKGGDNKQFFGPGTRLTVL.

The rearrangement joins TRBV19 to TRBJ2-5; TRBD2 matches 8 bases. Germline V gene data show CDR1 as LNHDA and CDR2 as SQIVND (reference sequence). There are 14 residues in the CDR3. V was clipped by 3 bases and J by 7 bases; unmatched bases: 7. Here the CDR3 DNA reads TGTGCCAGTAGTATCGCGGGACTAGAGGGGACCCAGTACTTC. It is translated as CASSIAGLEGTQYF.

This clonotype appeared many times. V gene TRBV30 combines with J gene TRBJ2-5; D is undetermined. V lost 6 bases, J lost 3 bases, and 5 bases lay in between. Per the germline V gene, CDR1 is GTSNPN and CDR2 is SVGIG (reference sequence). CDR3 length: 10 residues. CDR3 bases: TGTGCCTGTTCTGAAGAGACCCAGTACTTC. It codes for CACSEETQYF.

This clonotype was seen many times. The V and J genes are TRBV3-1 and TRBJ2-1; weak D call: TRBD2 (6 bases). Germline loops: CDR1 LGHDT, CDR2 YNNKEL (reference sequence). This CDR3 has 12 residues. Trimming cost V 4 bases and J 6 bases, with 7 bases left between them. CDR3 in amino acids: CASSLLANEQFF. As DNA, the CDR3 is TGTGCCAGCAGCCTACTAGCCAATGAGCAGTTCTTC.

This clonotype was seen a few times. The chain employs TRBV7-9 and TRBJ2-1, with 9 bases matching TRBD1. This CDR3 comprises 15 residues. With 5 bases clipped from V and 8 bases from J, the junction kept 10 bases outside the gene matches. The V gene's germline CDR1 is SEHNR and CDR2 FQNEAQ (reference sequence). CDR3 nucleotide sequence: TGTGCCAGCAGCCTCCGGGACAGGGTCAGAGATGAGCAGTTCTTC. Protein sequence: CASSLRDRVRDEQFF.

Note on this clonotype: A much larger clone differs from this one at a single base, so this may be a read error. The chain carries TRBV12-3 or TRBV12-4 and TRBJ2-7; 7 nucleotides agree with TRBD2. This CDR3 spans 14 amino acids. Here the CDR3 DNA reads TGTGCCGGCAGTTTATGGGGGAGGGCCTACGAGCAGTACTTC. Its protein product is CAGSLWGRAYEQYF.

The rearrangement uses TRBV27 and TRBJ1-2, with D perhaps matching TRBD1 (5 bases). V shed 2 bases and J shed 3 bases, with 13 bases lying between them. This CDR3 is 15 amino acids long. From germline, CDR1 is MNHEY and CDR2 SMNVEV (reference sequence). CDR3: CASSLSPGGYYGYTF. CDR3 DNA sequence: TGTGCCAGCAGTTTAAGTCCGGGGGGGTACTATGGCTACACCTTC.